The source of this T cell receptor beta chain is a study of T cell responses to AZD1222 COVID-19 vaccine. With 5 bases removed from V and 2 bases from J, the gap between germline ends came to 16 bases. Germline V gene lookup returns CDR1 SGHTA and CDR2 FQGNSA. The CDR3 spans 15 residues. The method was immunoSEQ multiplex PCR; TCRdb's version includes in-frame clones alone and lacks a portion of them. The data contain roughly 180,000 clones, roughly 90% of them seen just once; the ten biggest clones take up around 1.6%. The chain carries TRBV7-2 and TRBJ2-7; unclear D gene. The sample consisted of peripheral blood, taken 28 days after the second AZD1222 dose. The source is an adult who received the AZD1222 COVID-19 vaccine. In DNA form, the CDR3 reads TGTGCCAGCAGCCTCCTCGGAAAGGGAACCTACGAGCAGTACTTC. Its protein product is CASSLLGKGTYEQYF.